One and the same sample provided the 6 T cell receptor beta chains below, sequenced in a study of T cells expressing NK-cell markers. TCRdb reanalyzed the 5' RACE reads, giving one entry per CDR3 protein sequence and no DNA. Recorded for this sample: some 110,000 distinct CDR3 sequences. Sequenced: blood T cells: a sorted CD56 or NKG2C T cell subset, CD4+ or CD8+ T cells, or bulk PBMC T cells (not recorded which). Receptors were obtained from a woman between 18 and 70 years old in good health.

V and J are TRBV9 and TRBJ1-6; TCRdb picks TRBD1, but there is no DNA to check that call. Germline CDR1 is SGDLS and CDR2 is YYNGEE. The CDR3 sequence is 17 residues long. CDR3 amino acids: CASSHDPGQGLESPLHF.

The chain employs TRBV11-1 and TRBJ2-1; TCRdb's D gene call, TRBD2, goes unchecked for lack of DNA. Germline V CDR1 and CDR2: SGHAT, FQDESV (reference sequence). The CDR3 is made up of 18 amino acids. CDR3 loop: CASSWGLAGGPVYNEQFF.

The chain uses TRBV4-3 and TRBJ2-3; TCRdb reports TRBD1, a call that lacks DNA to check it against. The CDR3 has 16 residues. Germline V CDR1 and CDR2: LGHNA, YSLEER. CDR3 loop: CASSQGTGNPTDTQYF.

This rearrangement joins TRBV4-3 to TRBJ1-4. Germline V gene sequence: CDR1 LGHNA, CDR2 YSLEER. CDR3 length equals 15 residues. The CDR3 region is CASSQGLGPHGELFF.

This rearrangement joins TRBV20-1 to TRBJ1-2. This CDR3 contains 16 residues. The germline V gene encodes CDR1 DFQATT and CDR2 SNEGSKA (reference sequence). This chain's CDR3 is CSAPHQQRAPNYGYTF.

V is TRBV7-9 and J is TRBJ2-7; TCRdb gives TRBD1 as the D gene, but with no DNA this cannot be confirmed. Germline loops: CDR1 SEHNR, CDR2 FQNEAQ (reference sequence). The length of the CDR3 is 14 residues. CDR3 amino acids: CASSPWDRVYEQYF.